The next 17 T cell receptor beta chains were all read from a single sample in a study of blood T cell repertoires in COVID-19. The data were produced by immunoSEQ multiplex PCR, yet TCRdb's version contains in-frame clones alone and is incomplete. There are about 34,000 clones in the sample; about nine tenths occur only once, and approximately 15% lies in the top ten. Sequenced: peripheral blood. These TCRs come from a human donor with active COVID-19. The donor label of this sample is uncertain.

J is TRBJ1-1 and V is TRBV6-2 or TRBV6-3; D call uncertain. CDR1 is MNHEY, CDR2 SVGEGT, per germline. V lost 2 bases, J lost 7 bases, and 11 bases lay in between. There are 13 residues in the CDR3. The CDR3 loop is CASSYIIAVEAFF. The CDR3, as DNA: TGTGCCAGCAGTTACATCATCGCGGTTGAAGCTTTCTTT.

The chain uses TRBV9 and TRBJ2-3; 8 bases are shared with TRBD1. Germline lookup yields CDR1 SGDLS and CDR2 YYNGEE. V dropped 0 bases and J dropped 8; count of bases not matched to a gene: 11. CDR3 size: 16 residues. As DNA, the CDR3 is TGTGCCAGCAGCGTAGACGACAGGGGTGGCAAGGGTACGCAGTATTTT. Its translation: CASSVDDRGGKGTQYF.

The chain joins TRBV10-3 to TRBJ2-1; TRBD2 matches 13 bases. The trim removed 4 bases at V and 7 bases at J, leaving 13 bases unmatched. Per the germline V gene, CDR1 is ENHRY and CDR2 is SYGVKD. The CDR3 sequence is 18 residues long. CDR3 DNA sequence: TGTGCCATCAGTGGACTAGCGGGGGGCCACCCCTCGGGGAATGAGCAGTTCTTC. Translated, it gives CAISGLAGGHPSGNEQFF.

The CDR3, as DNA: TGTGCCAGCAGCCCGCAGGGGGCTGGAAACACCATATATTTT. Encoded protein: CASSPQGAGNTIYF. This rearrangement joins TRBV7-6 to TRBJ1-3; the match to TRBD1 covers 7 bases. The V gene end was trimmed by 5 bases and the J gene end by 2 bases; junction bases not matched to a gene: 3. Per the germline V gene, CDR1 is SGHVS and CDR2 is FNYEAQ. The CDR3 has 14 residues.

V gene TRBV25-1 combines with J gene TRBJ2-7; 9 bases match TRBD1. With V trimmed by 2 bases and J by 3 bases, 8 bases remained unmatched. CDR3 length equals 16 residues. Per germline, CDR1 MGHDK and CDR2 SYGVNS. CDR3 region: CASSEATGGSIYEQYF. The DNA of the CDR3 is TGTGCCAGCAGTGAAGCCACAGGGGGCTCGATCTACGAGCAGTACTTC.

The chain carries TRBV5-1 and TRBJ2-4; D remains unclear. The CDR3 is 16 amino acids. Germline CDR1 and CDR2: SGHRS and YFSETQ. V was shortened by 0 bases and J by 3 bases, with 13 bases between the two germline ends. CDR3 region: CASSLGVRLGKNIQYF. The CDR3 nucleotides are TGCGCCAGCAGCTTGGGAGTCAGGTTGGGCAAAAACATTCAGTACTTC. Combining the CDR3 with reference TRBV5-1 and TRBJ2-4 gives the whole variable domain KAGVTQTPRYLIKTRGQQVTLSCSPISGHRSVSWYQQTPGQGLQFLFEYFSETQRNKGNFPGRFSGRQFSNSRSEMNVSTLELGDSALYLCASSLGVRLGKNIQYFGAGTRLSVL.

The chain employs TRBV9 and TRBJ1-1, with D perhaps TRBD1 (5 bases). The germline V gene has CDR1 SGDLS and CDR2 YYNGEE. With 0 bases removed from V and 4 bases from J, the gap between germline ends came to 10 bases. The CDR3 spans 14 residues. The CDR3 loop is CASSVGYRSTEAFF. As DNA, the CDR3 is TGTGCCAGCAGCGTAGGCTACAGGAGCACTGAAGCTTTCTTT.

The chain combines TRBV2 with TRBJ1-6, with 8 bases lining up with TRBD1. The CDR3 runs 13 residues. Per the germline V gene, CDR1 is SNHLY and CDR2 is FYNNEI. J lost 11 bases, V lost 8 bases, and 8 bases had no gene match. For the CDR3, the DNA is TGTGCCAGCCGACAGGGGAGAAACCCACCCCTCCACTTT. This translates into CASRQGRNPPLHF.

The chain employs TRBV6-5 and TRBJ2-7; a weak D match, TRBD2 (7 bases). There are 13 residues in the CDR3. Per germline, CDR1 MNHEY and CDR2 SVGAGI. V lost 5 bases and J 5 bases, leaving 13 bases between the germline ends. The CDR3 sequence: CASSTGRDNEQYF. The CDR3 DNA follows: TGTGCCAGCAGTACAGGGAGGGATAACGAGCAGTACTTC.

The chain joins TRBV6-5 to TRBJ2-7, with D perhaps TRBD2 (5 bases). V dropped 1 base and J dropped 0 bases, with 10 bases sitting between them. From germline, CDR1 is MNHEY and CDR2 SVGAGI. This CDR3 spans 15 amino acids. As DNA, the CDR3 is TGTGCCAGCAGTTACTATAGTGCGGGCTCCTACGAGCAGTACTTC. Encoded protein: CASSYYSAGSYEQYF.

The CDR3 DNA is TGTGCCAGCTATGGAGTGGGGAGAAGCGGTAATTCACCCCTCCACTTT. The encoded protein is CASYGVGRSGNSPLHF. The chain combines TRBV18 with TRBJ1-6; D is undetermined. This CDR3 has 16 residues. Germline lookup yields CDR1 KGHSH and CDR2 LQKENI. With 7 bases removed from V and 6 bases from J, the gap between germline ends came to 19 bases.

In the case of this clone: Other DNA sequences of this sample code for an identical CDR3. The V call is TRBV19, the J call TRBJ1-5; 7 bases are shared with TRBD1. The V segment lost 5 bases and the J segment 6 bases; nucleotides outside the gene matches: 7. CDR1 and CDR2 from the germline V gene are LNHDA and SQIVND (reference sequence). The CDR3 has 14 residues. CDR3: CASSRQGLGQPQHF. The CDR3 nucleotides are TGTGCCAGTAGTCGACAGGGTTTAGGTCAGCCCCAGCATTTT.

This chain connects TRBV7-2 to TRBJ2-2; 9 bases map to TRBD2. Trimming at V came to 8 bases and at J to 9 bases, leaving 13 bases not matched to a gene. There are 15 residues in the CDR3. Germline V lookup: CDR1 SGHTA, CDR2 FQGNSA. CDR3 loop: CASSPGTSSFRELFF. CDR3 coding DNA: TGTGCCAGCTCCCCCGGGACTAGCTCCTTCAGGGAGCTGTTTTTT.

The V gene is TRBV3-1 (or the pseudogene TRBV3-2), the J gene TRBJ2-3; 10 bases map to TRBD2. CDR1 is LGHDT and CDR2 is YNNKEL in the germline V gene (reference sequence). The CDR3 totals 19 residues. The V and J ends lost 0 bases and 3 bases, in that order; junction bases with no gene match: 12. The CDR3 coding sequence is TGTGCCAGCAGCCAAGAACAGAAAGTCCTAGCGGGAGTGACAGATACGCAGTATTTT. This codes for CASSQEQKVLAGVTDTQYF.

The CDR3 DNA reads as TGTGCTAGTGGTTTGGCCCAGGGAACGGGCGGCTACACCTTC. It encodes CASGLAQGTGGYTF. This chain links TRBV12-5 with TRBJ1-2; D might be TRBD1 (5 bases). Trimming cost V 1 base and J 8 bases, with 14 bases left between them. Germline loops: CDR1 LGHNT, CDR2 FRNRAP. The CDR3 length is 14 residues.

The genes are TRBV4-3 and TRBJ1-2; D is perhaps TRBD1 (5 bases). The CDR3 spans 15 residues. Germline V gives CDR1 LGHNA, CDR2 YSLEER. The germline V and J ends were trimmed by 1 base and 4 bases, with 13 bases remaining between them. DNA for the CDR3: TGCGCCAGCAGCCAAGTAATATCGGACACCTATGGCTACACCTTC. Encoded protein: CASSQVISDTYGYTF.

The V and J genes are TRBV6-5 and TRBJ2-1, with TRBD2 matching over 14 bases. With V trimmed by 7 bases and J by 9 bases, 8 bases remained unmatched. This CDR3 has 15 residues. Germline values: CDR1 MNHEY, CDR2 SVGAGI. The CDR3 sequence: CASIGLAGGLVEQFF. CDR3 in DNA: TGTGCCAGCATAGGACTAGCGGGGGGCCTTGTTGAGCAGTTCTTC.